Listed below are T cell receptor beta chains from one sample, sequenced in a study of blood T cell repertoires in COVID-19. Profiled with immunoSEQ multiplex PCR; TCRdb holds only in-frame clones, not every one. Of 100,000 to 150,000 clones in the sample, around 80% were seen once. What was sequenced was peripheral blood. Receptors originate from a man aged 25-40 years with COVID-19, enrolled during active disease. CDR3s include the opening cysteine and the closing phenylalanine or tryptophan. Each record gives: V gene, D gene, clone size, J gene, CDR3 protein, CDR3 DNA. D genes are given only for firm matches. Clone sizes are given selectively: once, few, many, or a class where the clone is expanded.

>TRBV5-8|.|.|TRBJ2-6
CASSPTDNSGANVLTF
TGTGCCAGCAGCCCGACCGACAACTCTGGGGCCAACGTCCTGACTTTC
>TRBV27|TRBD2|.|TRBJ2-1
CASSLLTSGSGSNEQFF
TGTGCCAGCAGTTTATTGACTAGCGGGAGCGGGTCGAATGAGCAGTTCTTC
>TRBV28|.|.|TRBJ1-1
CASSYLPGGYTEAFF
TGTGCCAGCAGTTACCTCCCCGGTGGTTATACTGAAGCTTTCTTT
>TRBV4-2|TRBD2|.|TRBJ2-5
CASSLHGGGDQETQYF
TGTGCCAGCAGCCTCCATGGCGGGGGGGACCAAGAGACCCAGTACTTC
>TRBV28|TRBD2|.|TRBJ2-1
CASKTSGSYNEQFF
TGTGCCAGCAAGACTAGCGGAAGTTACAATGAGCAGTTCTTC
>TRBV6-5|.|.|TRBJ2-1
CASSAGPWKGNEQFF
TGTGCCAGCAGCGCCGGACCCTGGAAGGGGAATGAGCAGTTCTTC
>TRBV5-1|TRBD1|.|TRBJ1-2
CASSPTGNIGYGYTF
TGCGCCAGCAGCCCGACAGGGAATATTGGCTATGGCTACACCTTC
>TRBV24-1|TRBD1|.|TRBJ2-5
CATSDYLGQGDETQYF
TGTGCCACCAGTGATTATTTGGGACAGGGTGATGAGACCCAGTACTTC
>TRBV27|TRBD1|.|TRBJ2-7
CASSYRGHYEQYF
TGTGCCAGCAGTTACAGGGGGCATTACGAGCAGTACTTC
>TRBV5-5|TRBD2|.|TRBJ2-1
CASNFGSGGTYNEQFF
TGTGCCAGCAACTTTGGGAGCGGGGGGACCTACAATGAGCAGTTCTTC
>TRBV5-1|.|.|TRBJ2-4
CASSLRGAETKNIQYF
TGCGCCAGCAGCTTGCGGGGAGCGGAAACCAAAAACATTCAGTACTTC
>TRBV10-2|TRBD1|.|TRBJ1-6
CASSEWTGNNSPLHF
TGCGCCAGCAGTGAGTGGACAGGAAATAATTCACCCCTCCACTTT
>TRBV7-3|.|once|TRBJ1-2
CASSPTGFYGYTF
TGTGCCAGCAGCCCCACAGGGTTCTATGGCTACACCTTC
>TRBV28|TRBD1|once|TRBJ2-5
CASSPGQAARQETQYF
TGTGCCAGCAGTCCCGGACAGGCCGCGCGGCAAGAGACCCAGTACTTC
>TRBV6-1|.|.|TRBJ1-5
CASSAPSVAGSQPQHF
TGTGCCAGCAGTGCCCCGAGTGTGGCAGGGTCTCAGCCCCAGCATTTT
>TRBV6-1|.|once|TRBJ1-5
CASSARWTDGGQPQHF
TGTGCCAGCAGTGCCCGGTGGACCGACGGGGGACAGCCCCAGCATTTT
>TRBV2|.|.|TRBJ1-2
CASSERGSYGYTF
TGTGCCAGCAGTGAAAGAGGTTCCTATGGCTACACCTTC
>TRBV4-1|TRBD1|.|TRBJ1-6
CASSQGPGQNNSPLHF
TGCGCCAGCAGCCAAGGTCCGGGACAGAATAATTCACCCCTCCACTTT
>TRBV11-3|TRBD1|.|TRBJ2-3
CASSLWDRVADTQYF
TGTGCCAGCAGCCTCTGGGACAGGGTGGCAGATACGCAGTATTTT
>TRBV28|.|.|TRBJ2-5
CASSLADHAAVDQETQYF
TGTGCCAGCAGTTTGGCCGACCATGCGGCTGTAGACCAAGAGACCCAGTACTTC
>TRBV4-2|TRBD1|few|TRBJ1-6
CASSQTGTGIYNSPLHF
TGTGCCAGCAGCCAAACCGGGACAGGCATCTATAATTCACCCCTCCACTTT
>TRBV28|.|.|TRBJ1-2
CASRNEEYGYTF
TGTGCCAGCAGGAACGAGGAATATGGCTACACCTTC
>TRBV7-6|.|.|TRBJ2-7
CASSSGHYEQYF
TGTGCCAGCAGCTCCGGACACTACGAGCAGTACTTC
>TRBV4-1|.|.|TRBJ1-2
CASSQTQEGYGYTF
TGCGCCAGCAGCCAGACACAGGAGGGCTATGGCTACACCTTC
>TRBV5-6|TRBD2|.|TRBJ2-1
CASSFRVSSGYNEQFF
TGTGCCAGCAGTTTTAGGGTCTCTAGCGGATACAATGAGCAGTTCTTC
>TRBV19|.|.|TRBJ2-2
CASIYRANTGELFF
TGTGCCAGTATATACAGGGCGAACACCGGGGAGCTGTTTTTT
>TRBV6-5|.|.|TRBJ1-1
CASIGTGGKGTEAFF
TGTGCCAGCATCGGAACGGGGGGGAAAGGCACTGAAGCTTTCTTT
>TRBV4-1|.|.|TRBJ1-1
CASSQDREGVTEAFF
TGCGCCAGCAGCCAAGATCGGGAGGGAGTAACTGAAGCTTTCTTT
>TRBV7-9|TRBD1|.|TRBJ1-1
CASSSQGGNTEAFF
TGTGCCAGCAGCTCACAGGGGGGGAACACTGAAGCTTTCTTT
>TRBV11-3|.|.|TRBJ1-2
CASSLSSLASLGGYTF
TGTGCCAGCAGCTTGTCTAGCCTCGCGAGTCTGGGTGGCTACACCTTC
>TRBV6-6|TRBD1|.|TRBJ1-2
CASSRRIGGQGSEGYTF
TGTGCCAGCAGTCGCAGAATAGGGGGACAGGGGAGTGAGGGCTACACCTTC
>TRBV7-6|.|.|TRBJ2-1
CASSLAGTYSYNEQFF
TGTGCCAGCAGCTTAGCGGGCACCTATTCCTACAATGAGCAGTTCTTC
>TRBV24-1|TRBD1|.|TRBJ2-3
CATSDPGQGGDTQYF
TGTGCCACCAGTGATCCGGGACAGGGTGGAGATACGCAGTATTTT
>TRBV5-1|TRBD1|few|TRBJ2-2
CASSLSGQGATGELFF
TGCGCCAGCAGCTTATCAGGACAGGGGGCCACCGGGGAGCTGTTTTTT
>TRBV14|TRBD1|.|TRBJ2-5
CASSGRDSRIQETQYF
TGTGCCAGCAGCGGACGGGACAGCCGAATACAAGAGACCCAGTACTTC
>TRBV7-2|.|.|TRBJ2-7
CASSLGPRVPPSEQYF
TGTGCCAGCAGCTTAGGCCCACGGGTCCCCCCCTCCGAGCAGTACTTC
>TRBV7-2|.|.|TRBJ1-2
CASSPGNGFNYGYTF
TGTGCCAGCAGCCCAGGGAACGGATTTAACTATGGCTACACCTTC
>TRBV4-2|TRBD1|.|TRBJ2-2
CASSPWSTGGMAGELFF
TGTGCCAGCAGCCCCTGGTCGACAGGGGGCATGGCCGGGGAGCTGTTTTTT
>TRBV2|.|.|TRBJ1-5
CASSEAGVGQPQHF
TGTGCCAGCAGTGAGGCAGGGGTGGGTCAGCCCCAGCATTTT
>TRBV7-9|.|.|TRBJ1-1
CASALQGVAEAFF
TGTGCCAGCGCATTACAGGGTGTAGCTGAAGCTTTCTTT
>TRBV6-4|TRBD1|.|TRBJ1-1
CASSPVPGQGEAFF
TGTGCCAGCAGTCCTGTCCCGGGACAGGGGGAAGCTTTCTTT
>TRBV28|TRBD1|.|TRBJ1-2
CASSGTGDGYTF
TGTGCCAGCAGCGGGACAGGGGATGGCTACACCTTC
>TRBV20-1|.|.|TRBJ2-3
CSAGIASTQYF
TGCAGTGCGGGTATAGCGAGCACGCAGTATTTT
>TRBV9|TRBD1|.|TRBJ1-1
CASCRTGQMNTEAFF
TGTGCCAGCTGCCGGACGGGACAGATGAACACTGAAGCTTTCTTT
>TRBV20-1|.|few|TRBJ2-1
CSASSVMAGRSYNEQFF
TGCAGTGCTAGTAGTGTGATGGCAGGGCGCTCCTACAATGAGCAGTTCTTC
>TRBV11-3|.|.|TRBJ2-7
CASREVSGTGEQYF
TGTGCCAGCAGGGAGGTCTCGGGTACGGGCGAGCAGTACTTC
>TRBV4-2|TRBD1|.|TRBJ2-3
CASSLPGQGLMLADTQYF
TGTGCCAGCAGCCTTCCGGGACAGGGTTTAATGCTAGCAGATACGCAGTATTTT
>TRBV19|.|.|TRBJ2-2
CASSNQGNTGELFF
TGTGCCAGTAGTAATCAGGGGAACACCGGGGAGCTGTTTTTT